The sample holds a few counts of the clone carrying this T cell receptor (beta chain). The target antigen is unknown. With 60 Vbeta and 13 Jbeta primers, the PCR was carried out. The method was immunoSEQ multiplex PCR; TCRdb's version includes in-frame clones alone and lacks a portion of them. The profile covers more than 90,000 clones, with under 90% appearing a single time and around 4.2% taken by the ten largest. These data originate in a study of cytomegalovirus exposure and HLA in healthy donors. The wider study: Previous work identified 100 million or so unique TCR beta sequences from around 180 million T cells.

Findings and limits, study-wide: An apparent linkage of common viral pathogens to several of the most significant clusters emerged in a later analysis.

CDR3 length: 16 amino acids. Germline CDR1 reads MNHEY; CDR2 reads SMNVEV (reference sequence). V dropped 3 bases and J dropped 7 bases, with 21 bases sitting between them. The specimen was PBMCs. The V and J genes are TRBV27 and TRBJ1-2, with D possibly TRBD1 on 6 matching bases. The clonotype originates from a woman aged 65 to 85 in good health and CMV-seropositive. The CDR3 sequence: CASSFGDGRGGAGYTF. As DNA, the CDR3 is TGTGCCAGCAGTTTTGGCGATGGCAGGGGAGGGGCTGGCTACACCTTC.